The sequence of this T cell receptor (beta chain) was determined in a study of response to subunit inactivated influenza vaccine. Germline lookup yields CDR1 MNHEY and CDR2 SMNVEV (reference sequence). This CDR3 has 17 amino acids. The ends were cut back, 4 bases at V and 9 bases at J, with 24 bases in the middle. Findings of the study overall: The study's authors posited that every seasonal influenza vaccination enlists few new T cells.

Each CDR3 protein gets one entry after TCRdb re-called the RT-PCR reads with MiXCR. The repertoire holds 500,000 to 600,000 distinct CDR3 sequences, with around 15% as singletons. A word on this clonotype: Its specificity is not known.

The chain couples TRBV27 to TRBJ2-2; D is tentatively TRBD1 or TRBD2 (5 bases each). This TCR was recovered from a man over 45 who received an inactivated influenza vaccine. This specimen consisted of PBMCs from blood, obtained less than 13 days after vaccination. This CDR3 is CASSWTLRDGIPRELFF. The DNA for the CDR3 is TGTGCCAGCAGTTGGACCCTCCGGGACGGGATACCCCGGGAGCTGTTTTTT.